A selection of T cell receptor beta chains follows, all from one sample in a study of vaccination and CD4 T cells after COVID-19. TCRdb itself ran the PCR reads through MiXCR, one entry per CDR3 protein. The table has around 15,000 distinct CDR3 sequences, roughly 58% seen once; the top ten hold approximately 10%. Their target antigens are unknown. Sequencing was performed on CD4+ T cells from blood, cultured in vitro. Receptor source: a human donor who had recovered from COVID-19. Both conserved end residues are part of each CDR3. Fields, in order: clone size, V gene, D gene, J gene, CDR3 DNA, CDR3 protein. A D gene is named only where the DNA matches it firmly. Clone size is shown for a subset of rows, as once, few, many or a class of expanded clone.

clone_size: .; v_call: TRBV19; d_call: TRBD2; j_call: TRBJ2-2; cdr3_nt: TGTGCCAGTAGGAAAGCGGGGGTGAACACCGGGGAGCTGTTTTTT; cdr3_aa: CASRKAGVNTGELFF
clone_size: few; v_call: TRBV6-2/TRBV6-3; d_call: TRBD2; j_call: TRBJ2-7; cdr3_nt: TGTGCCAGCAGTTACTCGGCTAGCGGGAGAGGGTCATACGAGCAGTACTTC; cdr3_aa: CASSYSASGRGSYEQYF
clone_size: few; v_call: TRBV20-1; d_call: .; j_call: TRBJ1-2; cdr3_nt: TGCAGTGCTAGTGGGGGACCGAAAAGCTATGGCTACACCTTC; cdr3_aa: CSASGGPKSYGYTF
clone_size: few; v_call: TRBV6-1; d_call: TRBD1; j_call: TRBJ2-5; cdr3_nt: TGTGCCAGCGGGTGGGACAGGGCGGTACAGACCCAGTACTTC; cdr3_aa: CASGWDRAVQTQYF
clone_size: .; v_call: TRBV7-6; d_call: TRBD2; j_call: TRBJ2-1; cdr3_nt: TGTGCCAGCAGCTTTGCGGGGGGCTCCTACAATGAGCAGTTCTTC; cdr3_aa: CASSFAGGSYNEQFF
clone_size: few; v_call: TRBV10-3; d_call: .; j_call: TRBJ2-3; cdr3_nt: TGTGCCATCTCCCAAATTGGCGGGGCAGATACGCAGTATTTT; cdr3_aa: CAISQIGGADTQYF
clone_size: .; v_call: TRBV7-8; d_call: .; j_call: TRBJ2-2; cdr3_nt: TGTGCCAGCAGCCCCCCCAGGGGCGGGAACACCGGGGAGCTGTTTTTT; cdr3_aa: CASSPPRGGNTGELFF
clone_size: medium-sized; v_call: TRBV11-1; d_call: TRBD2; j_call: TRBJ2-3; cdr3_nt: TGTGCCAGCAGCCTCCCAAAGACCGGGACTAGCGGGAGAGCAGATACGCAGTATTTT; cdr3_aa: CASSLPKTGTSGRADTQYF
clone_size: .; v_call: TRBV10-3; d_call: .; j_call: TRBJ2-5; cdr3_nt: TGTGCCATCAGTGAGCCTGACGAGACCCAGTACTTC; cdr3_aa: CAISEPDETQYF
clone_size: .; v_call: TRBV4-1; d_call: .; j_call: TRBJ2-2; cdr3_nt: TGCGCCAGCAGCCAAAGGTTGTGGCAGGGAATGAACACCGGGGAGCTGTTTTTT; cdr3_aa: CASSQRLWQGMNTGELFF
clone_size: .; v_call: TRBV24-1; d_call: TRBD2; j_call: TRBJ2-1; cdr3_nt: TGTGCCACCAGTGACCAGCGGGAGGCCCACAATGAGCAGTTCTTC; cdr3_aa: CATSDQREAHNEQFF
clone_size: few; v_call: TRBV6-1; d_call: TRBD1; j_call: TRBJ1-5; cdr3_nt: TGTGCCAGCAGCCAGGGACAGGGGGCCGGACAGCCCCAGCATTTT; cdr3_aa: CASSQGQGAGQPQHF
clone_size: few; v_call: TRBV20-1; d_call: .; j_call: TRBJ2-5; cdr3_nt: TGCAGTGCTAGAGGGACTCCGTACCAAGAGACCCAGTACTTC; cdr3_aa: CSARGTPYQETQYF
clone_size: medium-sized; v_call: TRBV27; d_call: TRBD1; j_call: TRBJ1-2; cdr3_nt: TGTGCCAGCACCCCACGACAGGGGACCCCCTATGGCTACACCTTC; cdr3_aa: CASTPRQGTPYGYTF
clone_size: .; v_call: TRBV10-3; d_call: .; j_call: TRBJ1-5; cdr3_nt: TGTGCCATCAGTGAGGACAGGAGCAATCAGCCCCAGCATTTT; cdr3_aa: CAISEDRSNQPQHF
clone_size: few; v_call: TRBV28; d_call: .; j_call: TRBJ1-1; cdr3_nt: TGTGCCAGCAGCCGGGCTTTTGAAGCTTTCTTT; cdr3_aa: CASSRAFEAFF
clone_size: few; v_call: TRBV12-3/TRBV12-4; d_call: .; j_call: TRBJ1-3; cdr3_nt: TGTGCCAGCAGCGACAGTGCTGGAAACACCATATATTTT; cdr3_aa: CASSDSAGNTIYF
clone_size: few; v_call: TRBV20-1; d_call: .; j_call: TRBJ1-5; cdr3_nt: TGCAGTGCTGTGGACAATCAGCCCCAGCATTTT; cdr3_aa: CSAVDNQPQHF
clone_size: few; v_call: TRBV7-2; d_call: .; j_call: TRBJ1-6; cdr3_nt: TGTGCCAGCGCGAAGGACAGCAGCTCCTATAATTCACCCCTCCACTTT; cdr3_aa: CASAKDSSSYNSPLHF
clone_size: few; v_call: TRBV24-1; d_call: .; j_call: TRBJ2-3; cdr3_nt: TGTGCCACCAGTGATCCAAACAGGGCAGATACGCAGTATTTT; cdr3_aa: CATSDPNRADTQYF
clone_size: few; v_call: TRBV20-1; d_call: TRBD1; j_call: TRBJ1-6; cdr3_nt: TGCAGTGCTATCCGGGACAGGGGGAATTCACCCCTCCACTTT; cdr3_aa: CSAIRDRGNSPLHF
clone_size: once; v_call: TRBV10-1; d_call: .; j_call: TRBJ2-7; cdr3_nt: TGCGCCAGCTCAACATCCGGGGCTAGCTCCTACGAGCAGTACTTC; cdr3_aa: CASSTSGASSYEQYF
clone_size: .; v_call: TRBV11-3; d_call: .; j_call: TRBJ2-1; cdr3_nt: TGTGCCAGCAGCTTAGTTTTGGGGCGCTCCTACAATGAGCAGTTCTTC; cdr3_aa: CASSLVLGRSYNEQFF
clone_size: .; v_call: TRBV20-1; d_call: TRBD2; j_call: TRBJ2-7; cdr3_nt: TGCAGTGCTAGAGATGTCCAGCGGGAGCCTTACGAGCAGTACTTC; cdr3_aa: CSARDVQREPYEQYF
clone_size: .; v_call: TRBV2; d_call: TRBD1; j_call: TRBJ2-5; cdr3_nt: TGTGCCAGCAGTGCTGGACAGGGTCCACAAGAGACCCAGTACTTC; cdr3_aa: CASSAGQGPQETQYF
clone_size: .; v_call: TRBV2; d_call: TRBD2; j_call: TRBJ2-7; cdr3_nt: TGTGCCAGCAGTCAGGGACTAGCGGGGACACGGGTAGAGCAGTACTTC; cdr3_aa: CASSQGLAGTRVEQYF
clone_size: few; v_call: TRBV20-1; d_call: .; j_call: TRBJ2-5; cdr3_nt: TGCAGTGCTAGTCCCCTTTCCCTTGCCCAAGAGACCCAGTACTTC; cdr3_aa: CSASPLSLAQETQYF
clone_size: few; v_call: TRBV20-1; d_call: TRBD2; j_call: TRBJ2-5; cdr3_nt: TGCAGTGCTAGAGGGCCCGGCGAAGCGGGAGGGACCCAGTACTTC; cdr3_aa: CSARGPGEAGGTQYF